This is a list of T cell receptor beta chains from one sample in a study of a mutant IDH1 vaccine in newly diagnosed glioma. Produced via immunoSEQ multiplex PCR; TCRdb's table is partial and in-frame only. The sample holds roughly 40,000 clones, approximately 80% seen once. The antigens these receptors bind are not known. This sample comprised PBMCs, obtained from a glioma patient whose treatment included an IDH1 peptide vaccine. Receptors originate from a woman in her 50s with glioma. Each CDR3 is given without its conserved first and last residue. Each record gives: V gene, D gene, CDR3 protein. A D gene is named only where the DNA matches it firmly.

v_gene: TRBV7-2
d_gene: -
CDR3aa: ASSLAGRGASTDTQY

v_gene: TRBV4-3
d_gene: -
CDR3aa: ASSQGGKTNEKLF

v_gene: TRBV4-2
d_gene: -
CDR3aa: ASSQVDPGNTIY

v_gene: TRBV9
d_gene: -
CDR3aa: ASSVGWGGGELF

v_gene: TRBV27
d_gene: -
CDR3aa: ASSSAGEKLF

v_gene: TRBV6-6
d_gene: -
CDR3aa: ASSYSTQGGNTIY

v_gene: TRBV5-1
d_gene: -
CDR3aa: ASRGSAGYT

v_gene: TRBV4-2
d_gene: -
CDR3aa: ASSQGMRQSYNEQF

v_gene: TRBV4-1
d_gene: -
CDR3aa: ASSQDQGSGNIQY

v_gene: TRBV27
d_gene: TRBD1
CDR3aa: ASSLSQGKNSPLH

v_gene: TRBV4-2
d_gene: -
CDR3aa: ASSQGVDTSSNQPQH

v_gene: TRBV7-9
d_gene: -
CDR3aa: ASSYNLGPNTGELF

v_gene: TRBV18
d_gene: TRBD1
CDR3aa: ASSGGTGTEAF

v_gene: TRBV6-5
d_gene: -
CDR3aa: ASSRRGPYNEQF

v_gene: TRBV2
d_gene: TRBD1
CDR3aa: ASSEGRVSGGGYT